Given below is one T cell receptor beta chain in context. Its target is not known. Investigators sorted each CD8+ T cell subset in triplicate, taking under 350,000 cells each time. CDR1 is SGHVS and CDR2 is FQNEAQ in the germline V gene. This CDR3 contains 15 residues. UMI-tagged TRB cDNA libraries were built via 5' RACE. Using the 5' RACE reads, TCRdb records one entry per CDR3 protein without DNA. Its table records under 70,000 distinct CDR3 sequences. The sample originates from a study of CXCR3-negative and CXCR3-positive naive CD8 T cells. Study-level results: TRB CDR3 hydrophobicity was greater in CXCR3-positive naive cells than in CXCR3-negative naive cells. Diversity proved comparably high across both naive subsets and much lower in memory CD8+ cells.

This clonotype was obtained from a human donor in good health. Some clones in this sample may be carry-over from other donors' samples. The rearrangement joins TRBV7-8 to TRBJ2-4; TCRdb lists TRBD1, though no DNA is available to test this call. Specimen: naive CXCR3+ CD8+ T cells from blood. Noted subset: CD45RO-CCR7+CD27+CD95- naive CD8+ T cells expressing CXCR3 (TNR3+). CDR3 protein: CASSLEKTGRNIQYF.